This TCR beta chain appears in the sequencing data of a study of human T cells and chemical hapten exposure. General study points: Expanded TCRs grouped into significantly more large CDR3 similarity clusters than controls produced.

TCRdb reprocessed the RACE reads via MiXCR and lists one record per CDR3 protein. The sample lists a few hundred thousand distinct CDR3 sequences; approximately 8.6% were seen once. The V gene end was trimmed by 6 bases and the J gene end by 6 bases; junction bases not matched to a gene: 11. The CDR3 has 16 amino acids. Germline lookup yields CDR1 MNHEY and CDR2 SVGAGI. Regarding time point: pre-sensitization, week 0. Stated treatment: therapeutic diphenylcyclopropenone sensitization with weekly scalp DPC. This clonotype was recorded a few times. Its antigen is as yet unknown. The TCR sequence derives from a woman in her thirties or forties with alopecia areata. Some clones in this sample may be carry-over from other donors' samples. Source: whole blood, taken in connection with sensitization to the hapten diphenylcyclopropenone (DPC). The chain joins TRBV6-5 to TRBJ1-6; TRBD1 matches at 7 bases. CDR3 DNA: TGTGCCAGCAGCCGCGCGACGGGACAGTCTAATTCACCCCTCCACTTT. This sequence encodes CASSRATGQSNSPLHF.